This TCR beta chain was identified in a study of blood T cell repertoires in COVID-19. Study context: Collection of acute and convalescent COVID-19 samples took place in the United States, Italy and Spain.

The table came from immunoSEQ multiplex PCR; TCRdb's copy has only in-frame clones and leaves some out. The sample contains about 350,000 clones, roughly 87% of which appear only once. Across 24 US areas, participants ranged in age from about 18 to 100 years. Recovery among Cohort 3 donors was established by two negative PCRs, clearance, or symptom resolution. The CDR3 consists of 13 residues. V lost 2 bases to trimming and J lost 3 bases; unmatched junction nucleotides: 1. V gene TRBV12-3 or TRBV12-4 combines with J gene TRBJ2-7, with TRBD2 matching over 7 bases. This clonotype was sampled from a woman aged 30 to 39 who had recovered from COVID-19. Sequencing was performed on PBMCs or T cells enriched from blood (not recorded which). This CDR3 is CASSLSGVYEQYF. The CDR3 DNA is TGTGCCAGCAGTTTAAGCGGGGTCTACGAGCAGTACTTC.